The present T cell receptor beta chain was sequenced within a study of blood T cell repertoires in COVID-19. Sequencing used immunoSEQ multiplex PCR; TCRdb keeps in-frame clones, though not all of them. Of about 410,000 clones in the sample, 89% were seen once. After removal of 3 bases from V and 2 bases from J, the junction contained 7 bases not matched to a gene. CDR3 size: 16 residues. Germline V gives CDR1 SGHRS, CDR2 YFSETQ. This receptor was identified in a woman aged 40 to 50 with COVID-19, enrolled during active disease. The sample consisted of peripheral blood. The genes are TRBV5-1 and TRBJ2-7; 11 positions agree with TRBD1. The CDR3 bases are TGCGCCAGCAGCTCTTGGGCGGGACAGGGGGCCTACGAGCAGTACTTC. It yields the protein CASSSWAGQGAYEQYF.